This T cell receptor (beta chain) was documented in a study of naive and memory T cell subsets. Details on this clonotype: Its antigen remains unidentified.

The length of the CDR3 is 14 residues. In germline, CDR1 is KGHSH, CDR2 LQKENI. The trim removed 2 bases at V and 7 bases at J, leaving 1 base unmatched. Both TRBC1 and TRBC2 were covered by a beta constant-region primer of two equimolar oligonucleotides. An oligonucleotide with the SP2 primer and a 12-nucleotide UMI was ligated to the cDNA 3' end. MiXCR, applied by TCRdb to the UMI-ligation and nested PCR reads, yields one record per CDR3 protein. The profile shows under 150,000 distinct CDR3 sequences, about a sixth of them singletons. Study conclusions and caveats: Each distinct alpha or beta sequence counts as one clonotype. Diversity fell and Gini index rose from naive through CM, EM, EMRA. Naive and memory subsets had different power law exponents for TCR abundance.

The rearrangement links TRBV18 to TRBJ1-4; 10 nucleotides line up with TRBD1. The TCR originated in a human donor in good health. The sequencing input was naive CD4+ T cells from blood. The CDR3 sequence: CASSPGTGVEKLFF. CDR3 sequence (DNA): TGTGCCAGCTCACCAGGGACAGGGGTTGAAAAACTGTTTTTT.